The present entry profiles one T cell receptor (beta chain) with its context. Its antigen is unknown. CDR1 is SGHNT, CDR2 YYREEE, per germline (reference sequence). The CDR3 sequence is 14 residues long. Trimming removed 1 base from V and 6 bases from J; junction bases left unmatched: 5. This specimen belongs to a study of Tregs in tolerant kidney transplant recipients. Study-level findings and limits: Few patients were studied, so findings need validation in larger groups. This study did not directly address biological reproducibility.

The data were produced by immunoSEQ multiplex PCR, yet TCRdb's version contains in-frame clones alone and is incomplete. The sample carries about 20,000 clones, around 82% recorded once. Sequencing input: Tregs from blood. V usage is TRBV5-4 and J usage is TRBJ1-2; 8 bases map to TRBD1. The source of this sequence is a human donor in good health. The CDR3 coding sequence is TGTGCCAGCAGCTTGAACAGGGGACAGGATGGCTACACCTTC. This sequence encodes CASSLNRGQDGYTF.